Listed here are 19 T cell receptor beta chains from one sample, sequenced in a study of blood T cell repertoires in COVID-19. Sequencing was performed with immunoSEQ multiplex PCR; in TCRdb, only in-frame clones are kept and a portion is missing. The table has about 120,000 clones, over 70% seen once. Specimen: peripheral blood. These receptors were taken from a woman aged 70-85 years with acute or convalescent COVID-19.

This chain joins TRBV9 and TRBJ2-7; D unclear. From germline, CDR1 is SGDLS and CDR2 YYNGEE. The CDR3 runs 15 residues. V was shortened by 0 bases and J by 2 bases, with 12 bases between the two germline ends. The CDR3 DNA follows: TGTGCCAGCAGCGTAGACCCCCTCGACACCTACGAGCAGTACTTC. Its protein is CASSVDPLDTYEQYF.

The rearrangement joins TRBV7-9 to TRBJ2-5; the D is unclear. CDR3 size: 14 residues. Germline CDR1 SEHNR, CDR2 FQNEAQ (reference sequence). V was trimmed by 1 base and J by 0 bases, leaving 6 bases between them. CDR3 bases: TGTGCCAGCAGCTTAGGCCAGTACCAAGAGACCCAGTACTTC. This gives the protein CASSLGQYQETQYF.

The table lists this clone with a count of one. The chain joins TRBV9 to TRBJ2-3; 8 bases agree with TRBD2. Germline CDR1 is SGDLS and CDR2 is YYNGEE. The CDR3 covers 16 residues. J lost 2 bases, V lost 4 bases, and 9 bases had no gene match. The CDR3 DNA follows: TGTGCCAGCAGCCCAGGGACGGGGGGGTTCACAGATACGCAGTATTTT. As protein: CASSPGTGGFTDTQYF.

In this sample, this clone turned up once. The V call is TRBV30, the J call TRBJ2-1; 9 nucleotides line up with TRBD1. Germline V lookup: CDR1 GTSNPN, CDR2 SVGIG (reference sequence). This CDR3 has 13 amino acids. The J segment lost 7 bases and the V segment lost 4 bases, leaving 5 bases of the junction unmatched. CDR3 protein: CAWNTGTGNEQFF. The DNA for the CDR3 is TGTGCCTGGAATACCGGGACAGGGAATGAGCAGTTCTTC.

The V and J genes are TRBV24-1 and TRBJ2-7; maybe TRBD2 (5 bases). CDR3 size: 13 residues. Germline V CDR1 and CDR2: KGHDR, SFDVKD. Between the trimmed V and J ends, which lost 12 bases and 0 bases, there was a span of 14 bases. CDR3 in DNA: TGTGCCCCCGGAGGTCCTAGCTCCTACGAGCAGTACTTC. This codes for CAPGGPSSYEQYF.

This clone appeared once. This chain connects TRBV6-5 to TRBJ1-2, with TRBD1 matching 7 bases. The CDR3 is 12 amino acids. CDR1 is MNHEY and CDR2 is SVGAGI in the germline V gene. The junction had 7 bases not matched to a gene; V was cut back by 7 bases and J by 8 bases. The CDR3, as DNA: TGTGCCAGCACCCGACAGGGAATCGGCTACACCTTC. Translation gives CASTRQGIGYTF.

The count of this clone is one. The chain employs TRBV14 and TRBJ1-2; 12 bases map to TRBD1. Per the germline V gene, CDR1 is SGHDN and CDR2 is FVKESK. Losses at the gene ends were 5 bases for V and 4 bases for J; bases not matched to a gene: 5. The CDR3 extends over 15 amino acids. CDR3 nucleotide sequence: TGTGCCAGCAGCGAAGGGACAGGGGGCGCCTATGGCTACACCTTC. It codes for CASSEGTGGAYGYTF. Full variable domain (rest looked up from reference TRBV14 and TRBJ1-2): EAGVTQFPSHSVIEKGQTVTLRCDPISGHDNLYWYRRVMGKEIKFLLHFVKESKQDESGMPNNRFLAERTGGTYSTLKVQPAELEDSGVYFCASSEGTGGAYGYTFGSGTRLTVV.

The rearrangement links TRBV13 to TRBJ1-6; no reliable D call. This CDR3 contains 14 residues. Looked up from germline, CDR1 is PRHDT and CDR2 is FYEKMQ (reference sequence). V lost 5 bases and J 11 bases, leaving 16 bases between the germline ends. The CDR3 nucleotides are TGTGCCAGCAGCCAAAGACATGGGGAGACACCCCTCCACTTT. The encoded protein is CASSQRHGETPLHF.

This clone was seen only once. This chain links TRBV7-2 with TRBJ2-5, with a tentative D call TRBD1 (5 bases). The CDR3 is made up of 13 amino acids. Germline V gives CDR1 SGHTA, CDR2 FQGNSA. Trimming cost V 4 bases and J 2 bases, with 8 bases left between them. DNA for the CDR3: TGTGCCAGCAGCTGGAACAGGCAAGAGACCCAGTACTTC. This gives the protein CASSWNRQETQYF.

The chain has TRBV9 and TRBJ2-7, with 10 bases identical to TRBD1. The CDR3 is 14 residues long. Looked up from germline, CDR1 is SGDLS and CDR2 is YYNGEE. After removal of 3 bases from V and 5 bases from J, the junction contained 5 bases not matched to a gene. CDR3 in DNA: TGTGCCAGCAGCGCGGGACAGGGGCGAGACGAGCAGTACTTC. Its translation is CASSAGQGRDEQYF.

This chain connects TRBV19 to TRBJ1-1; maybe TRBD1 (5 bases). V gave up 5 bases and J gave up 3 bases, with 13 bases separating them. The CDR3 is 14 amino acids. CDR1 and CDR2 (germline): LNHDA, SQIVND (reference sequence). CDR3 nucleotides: TGTGCCAGTAGTTTTTGGGGAGGGGACACTGAAGCTTTCTTT. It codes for CASSFWGGDTEAFF.

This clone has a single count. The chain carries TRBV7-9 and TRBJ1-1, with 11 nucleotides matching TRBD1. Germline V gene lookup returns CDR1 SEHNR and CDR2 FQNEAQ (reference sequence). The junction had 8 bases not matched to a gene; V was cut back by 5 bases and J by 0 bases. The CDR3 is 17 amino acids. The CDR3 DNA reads TGTGCCAGCAGCCCCTCGGACAGGGGGCCACTGAACACTGAAGCTTTCTTT. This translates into CASSPSDRGPLNTEAFF.

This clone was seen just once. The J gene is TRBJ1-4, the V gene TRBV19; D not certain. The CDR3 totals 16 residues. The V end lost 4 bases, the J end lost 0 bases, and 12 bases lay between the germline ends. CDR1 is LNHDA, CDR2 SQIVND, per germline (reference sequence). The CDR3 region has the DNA TGTGCCAGTAGTACCTACCGGACTTCAACTAATGAAAAACTGTTTTTT. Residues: CASSTYRTSTNEKLFF.

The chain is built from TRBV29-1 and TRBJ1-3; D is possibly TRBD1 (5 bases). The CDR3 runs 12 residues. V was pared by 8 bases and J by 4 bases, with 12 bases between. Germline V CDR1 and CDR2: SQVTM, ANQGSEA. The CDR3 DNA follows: TGCAGCCATGGGACTTCGGGAAACACCATATATTTT. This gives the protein CSHGTSGNTIYF.

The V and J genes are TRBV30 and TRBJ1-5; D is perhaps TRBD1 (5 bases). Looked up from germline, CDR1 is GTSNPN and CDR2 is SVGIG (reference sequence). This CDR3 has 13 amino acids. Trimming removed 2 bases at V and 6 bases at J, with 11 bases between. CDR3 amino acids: CAWSRAQGQPQHF. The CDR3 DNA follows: TGTGCCTGGAGTAGGGCGCAGGGTCAGCCCCAGCATTTT.

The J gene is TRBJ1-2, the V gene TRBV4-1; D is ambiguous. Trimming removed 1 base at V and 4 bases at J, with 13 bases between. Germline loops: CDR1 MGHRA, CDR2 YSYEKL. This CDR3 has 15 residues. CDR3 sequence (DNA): TGCGCCAGCAGCCAAGCTTATACAGTCCGCTATGGCTACACCTTC. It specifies CASSQAYTVRYGYTF.

The CDR3 loop is CASSQGTGDGFRQPQHF. DNA of the CDR3: TGCGCCAGCAGCCAAGGGACAGGGGATGGGTTTAGGCAGCCCCAGCATTTT. V is TRBV4-1 and J is TRBJ1-5, with 9 bases lining up with TRBD1. The CDR3 is 17 amino acids. Germline lookup yields CDR1 MGHRA and CDR2 YSYEKL. V was pared by 1 base and J by 7 bases, with 11 bases of the junction left unmatched.

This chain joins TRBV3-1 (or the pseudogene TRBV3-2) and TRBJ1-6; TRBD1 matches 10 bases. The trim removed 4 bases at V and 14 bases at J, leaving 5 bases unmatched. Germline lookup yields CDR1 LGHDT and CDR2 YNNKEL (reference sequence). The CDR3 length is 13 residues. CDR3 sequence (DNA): TGTGCCAGCAGCCCCGGACAGGGGGTGGCCCTCCACTTT. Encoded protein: CASSPGQGVALHF.

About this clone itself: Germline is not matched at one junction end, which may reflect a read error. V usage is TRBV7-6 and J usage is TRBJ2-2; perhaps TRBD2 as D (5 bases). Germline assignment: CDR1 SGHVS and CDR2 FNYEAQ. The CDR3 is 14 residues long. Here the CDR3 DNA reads TGTGCCAGCAGATTAGAACCGGGGACCGGGGAGCTGTTTTTT. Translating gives CASRLEPGTGELFF. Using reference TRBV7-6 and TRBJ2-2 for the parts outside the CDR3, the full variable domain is GAGVSQSPRYKVTKRGQDVALRCDPISGHVSLYWYRQALGQGPEFLTYFNYEAQQDKSGLPNDRFSAERPEGSISTLTIQRTEQRDSAMYRCASRLEPGTGELFFGEGSRLTVL.